The subject of this entry is one T cell receptor beta chain. Antigen specificity is unknown. Time point reported: newly diagnosed, previously untreated cHL patient sample. From thawed PBMCs, CD8+ T cells were isolated by magnetic negative selection. The data belong to a study of PD-1 blockade in classical Hodgkin lymphoma. V was clipped by 3 bases and J by 2 bases, with 17 bases between them. The CDR3 extends over 16 amino acids. CDR1 is SEHNR and CDR2 is FQNEAQ in the germline V gene (reference sequence). This table comes from immunoSEQ multiplex PCR, and its TCRdb copy is limited to in-frame clones, with some not included. The sample holds roughly 20,000 clones, roughly 89% seen once. Whole-study results and caveats: Reasons behind the repertoire differences stay unclear, perhaps disease activity or earlier therapy.

This clonotype originated in a human donor with classical Hodgkin lymphoma. The material sequenced was CD8+ T cells from blood. The V gene is TRBV7-9, the J gene TRBJ2-7; D may be TRBD2 (6 bases). CDR3 amino acids: CASSFGGSSQPYEQYF. For the CDR3, the DNA is TGTGCCAGCAGCTTTGGAGGGTCTTCTCAGCCCTACGAGCAGTACTTC.